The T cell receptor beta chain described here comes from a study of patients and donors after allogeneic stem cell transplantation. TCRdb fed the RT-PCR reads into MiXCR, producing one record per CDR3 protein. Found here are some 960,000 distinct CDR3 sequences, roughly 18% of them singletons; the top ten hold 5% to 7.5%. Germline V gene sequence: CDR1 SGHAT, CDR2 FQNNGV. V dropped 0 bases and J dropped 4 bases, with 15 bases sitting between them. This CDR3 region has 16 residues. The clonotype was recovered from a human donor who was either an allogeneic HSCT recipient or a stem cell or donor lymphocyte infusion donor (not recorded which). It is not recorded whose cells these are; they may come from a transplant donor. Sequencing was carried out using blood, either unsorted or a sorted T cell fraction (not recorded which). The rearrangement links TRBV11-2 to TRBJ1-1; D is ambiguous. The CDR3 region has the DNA TGTGCCAGCAGCTTAGATTGGGTTGCCCGCAGCACTGAAGCTTTCTTT. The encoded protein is CASSLDWVARSTEAFF.